The sequence of this T cell receptor beta chain was determined in a study of beta chain features in type 1 diabetes. General observations from the study: Moderately but significantly shorter TCRB CDR3s were found in Type 1 diabetes patients in all four CD4+ subsets.

The CDR3 covers 12 residues. Germline V gene lookup returns CDR1 SGHTA and CDR2 FQGTGA. Trimming cost V 5 bases and J 8 bases, with 10 bases left between them. All of the isolated RNA was reverse transcribed, so expressed TCRB transcripts were sequenced. Data came from immunoSEQ multiplex PCR; TCRdb stores just in-frame clones and leaves some out. There are over 150,000 clones in the sample; 10% occur only once, and less than 0.5% lies in the top ten. As regards this clone: Its antigen is unknown.

The chain combines TRBV7-3 with TRBJ2-1; the D is unclear. Sequencing input: central memory CD4+ T cells from blood. This clonotype was obtained from a man younger than 40 with type 1 diabetes. CDR3 coding DNA: TGTGCCAGCAGCCGAAGCCGTGATGAGCAGTTCTTC. Translated, it gives CASSRSRDEQFF.